The rows below give T cell receptor beta chains drawn from one sample of a study of blood T cell repertoires in COVID-19. Libraries were prepared by immunoSEQ multiplex PCR; TCRdb keeps only in-frame clonotypes and omits some of them. Seen here are tens of thousands of clones, roughly 80% observed once, and the top ten hold around 50%. The sequenced sample consisted of peripheral blood. These receptors were obtained from a human donor in a cohort sampled during active COVID-19. The CDR3 runs from the conserved cysteine through the conserved F or W. The D gene is left open where the match is weak. Size values are once, few and many counts, or a class for expanded clones, and some rows have none.

d_gene: TRBD1
j_gene: TRBJ1-2
abundance: .
v_gene: TRBV7-9
CDR3nt: TGTGCCAGCAGCGTCAGGCCGGGACAGGCAGCTAACTATGGCTACACCTTC
CDR3aa: CASSVRPGQAANYGYTF

d_gene: .
j_gene: TRBJ2-2
abundance: few
v_gene: TRBV7-3
CDR3nt: TGTGCCAGCAGCTTAGCGGGGCTGAACACCGGGGAGCTGTTTTTT
CDR3aa: CASSLAGLNTGELFF

d_gene: .
j_gene: TRBJ1-6
abundance: .
v_gene: TRBV28
CDR3nt: TGTGCCAGCAGCACCGGACGGGGGTTTCGGGCCCTCCACTTT
CDR3aa: CASSTGRGFRALHF

d_gene: .
j_gene: TRBJ1-6
abundance: once
v_gene: TRBV6-6
CDR3nt: TGTGCCAGCAGCCTCTCTGGACACAAATATAATTCACCCCTCCACTTT
CDR3aa: CASSLSGHKYNSPLHF

d_gene: TRBD2
j_gene: TRBJ2-5
abundance: .
v_gene: TRBV11-2
CDR3nt: TGTGCCAGCAGCCCGGGACTAGCGACAGAGACCCAGTACTTC
CDR3aa: CASSPGLATETQYF

d_gene: TRBD2
j_gene: TRBJ2-6
abundance: once
v_gene: TRBV7-8
CDR3nt: TGTGCCAGCAGCCCCATGGGGATGACTAGCGGGGCCTCTGGGGCCAACGTCCTGACTTTC
CDR3aa: CASSPMGMTSGASGANVLTF

d_gene: .
j_gene: TRBJ2-3
abundance: .
v_gene: TRBV19
CDR3nt: TGTGCCAGTAGTACGGAGGGAACCCGCACAGATACGCAGTATTTT
CDR3aa: CASSTEGTRTDTQYF

d_gene: TRBD1
j_gene: TRBJ1-4
abundance: .
v_gene: TRBV29-1
CDR3nt: TGCAGCGCCCGGGACAGAACTAATGAAAAACTGTTTTTT
CDR3aa: CSARDRTNEKLFF

d_gene: .
j_gene: TRBJ2-2
abundance: .
v_gene: TRBV28
CDR3nt: TGTGCCAGCAGTCCTGGAGGGTCAAACACCGGGGAGCTGTTTTTT
CDR3aa: CASSPGGSNTGELFF

d_gene: TRBD2
j_gene: TRBJ2-7
abundance: .
v_gene: TRBV2
CDR3nt: TGTGCCAGCAGTGATCGTAGCGGGAAATCCTACGAGCAGTACTTC
CDR3aa: CASSDRSGKSYEQYF

d_gene: TRBD2
j_gene: TRBJ2-7
abundance: .
v_gene: TRBV6-5
CDR3nt: TGTGCCAGCAGCCGCGGGGTCGGGAGGGGGGAGCAGTACTTC
CDR3aa: CASSRGVGRGEQYF

d_gene: TRBD2
j_gene: TRBJ2-7
abundance: once
v_gene: TRBV6-2/TRBV6-3
CDR3nt: TGTGCCAGCAGTTACTCGATTAGACTAGCGGGAGGGCGGCCCTCTGGTGAGCAGTACTTC
CDR3aa: CASSYSIRLAGGRPSGEQYF

d_gene: TRBD1
j_gene: TRBJ2-2
abundance: few
v_gene: TRBV28
CDR3nt: TGTGCCAGCAGTTTCCCGGGGACAGGGGTCAACACCGGGGAGCTGTTTTTT
CDR3aa: CASSFPGTGVNTGELFF

d_gene: .
j_gene: TRBJ2-3
abundance: .
v_gene: TRBV5-1
CDR3nt: TGCGCCAGCAGTCAGGGGAGCGGGGCTTACACAGATACGCAGTATTTT
CDR3aa: CASSQGSGAYTDTQYF

d_gene: TRBD2
j_gene: TRBJ2-5
abundance: .
v_gene: TRBV7-2
CDR3nt: TGTGCCAGCAGCTACCGGGGGGGAGAGACCCAGTACTTC
CDR3aa: CASSYRGGETQYF

d_gene: .
j_gene: TRBJ2-3
abundance: .
v_gene: TRBV7-2
CDR3nt: TGTGCCAGCAGCGAAAGCGGGTTCGAGACTAGCACAGATACGCAGTATTTT
CDR3aa: CASSESGFETSTDTQYF

d_gene: .
j_gene: TRBJ2-2
abundance: .
v_gene: TRBV28
CDR3nt: TGTGCCAGCAGTTTATTCCCAGGGGAGCTGTTTTTT
CDR3aa: CASSLFPGELFF

d_gene: .
j_gene: TRBJ2-2
abundance: .
v_gene: TRBV11-2
CDR3nt: TGTGCCAGCATCGCTCGGGTTGGTGGAACCGCGAACACCGGGGAGCTGTTTTTT
CDR3aa: CASIARVGGTANTGELFF

d_gene: TRBD2
j_gene: TRBJ2-5
abundance: .
v_gene: TRBV9
CDR3nt: TGTGCCAGCAGCGTGGTCAGCGGGGGGAAAGAGACCCAGTACTTC
CDR3aa: CASSVVSGGKETQYF

d_gene: TRBD1
j_gene: TRBJ1-5
abundance: once
v_gene: TRBV6-2/TRBV6-3
CDR3nt: TGTGCCAGCAGTTACGGAAGCGTAACAGGGGTCAATCAGCCCCAGCATTTT
CDR3aa: CASSYGSVTGVNQPQHF

d_gene: TRBD1
j_gene: TRBJ1-5
abundance: .
v_gene: TRBV7-8
CDR3nt: TGTGCCAGCAGCTTAGGGGCCAGGGGGGGCAATCAGCCCCAGCATTTT
CDR3aa: CASSLGARGGNQPQHF

d_gene: .
j_gene: TRBJ2-3
abundance: few
v_gene: TRBV30
CDR3nt: TGTGCCTGGAGTGCCCTTAAGGGGGATACGCAGTATTTT
CDR3aa: CAWSALKGDTQYF

d_gene: .
j_gene: TRBJ2-5
abundance: .
v_gene: TRBV28
CDR3nt: TGTGCCAGCAGTTTGGCAGGAAACCAAGAGACCCAGTACTTC
CDR3aa: CASSLAGNQETQYF

d_gene: .
j_gene: TRBJ1-4
abundance: .
v_gene: TRBV6-5
CDR3nt: TGTGCCAGCAGTCGCGAGGCTTCTGAAAAACTGTTTTTT
CDR3aa: CASSREASEKLFF

d_gene: .
j_gene: TRBJ2-1
abundance: .
v_gene: TRBV7-3
CDR3nt: TGTGCCAGCAGCCGGAGCAGATTGAGCTCCTACAATGAGCAGTTCTTC
CDR3aa: CASSRSRLSSYNEQFF

d_gene: .
j_gene: TRBJ1-6
abundance: .
v_gene: TRBV30
CDR3nt: TGTGCCTGGAAGCTGGGGGCAGGGGAAGGATCACCCCTCCACTTT
CDR3aa: CAWKLGAGEGSPLHF

d_gene: .
j_gene: TRBJ2-5
abundance: .
v_gene: TRBV19
CDR3nt: TGTGCCAGTAGTAAGGGGTCGTACCAAGAGACCCAGTACTTC
CDR3aa: CASSKGSYQETQYF

d_gene: TRBD1
j_gene: TRBJ1-2
abundance: many
v_gene: TRBV30
CDR3nt: TGTGCGACAGGACAGGGGGATGGCTACACCTTC
CDR3aa: CATGQGDGYTF

d_gene: .
j_gene: TRBJ1-1
abundance: .
v_gene: TRBV14
CDR3nt: TGTGCCAGCAGCCAATCAGTGAACACTGAAGCTTTCTTT
CDR3aa: CASSQSVNTEAFF

d_gene: TRBD2
j_gene: TRBJ2-3
abundance: .
v_gene: TRBV7-3
CDR3nt: TGTGCCAGCACCCTAGCGGGAGCGGTCACAGATACGCAGTATTTT
CDR3aa: CASTLAGAVTDTQYF

d_gene: .
j_gene: TRBJ2-3
abundance: .
v_gene: TRBV19
CDR3nt: TGTGCCAGTAGAGGTCGGGGATCGGATACGCAGTATTTT
CDR3aa: CASRGRGSDTQYF

d_gene: .
j_gene: TRBJ2-7
abundance: few
v_gene: TRBV4-2
CDR3nt: TGTGCCAGCAGCCAAGACCGGGGATTAGAGCAGTACTTC
CDR3aa: CASSQDRGLEQYF

d_gene: TRBD1
j_gene: TRBJ2-3
abundance: .
v_gene: TRBV7-3
CDR3nt: TGTGCCAGCAGCGACCACCCTGGGACAGACACTAGCACAGATACGCAGTATTTT
CDR3aa: CASSDHPGTDTSTDTQYF

d_gene: TRBD1
j_gene: TRBJ2-7
abundance: .
v_gene: TRBV20-1
CDR3nt: TGCAGTGCTAGTGCTACGACAGGGGACTACGAGCAGTACTTC
CDR3aa: CSASATTGDYEQYF

d_gene: .
j_gene: TRBJ2-2
abundance: .
v_gene: TRBV6-5
CDR3nt: TGTGCCAGCAGCCTGACAGGAGACGGCACCGGGGAGCTGTTTTTT
CDR3aa: CASSLTGDGTGELFF

d_gene: .
j_gene: TRBJ1-2
abundance: .
v_gene: TRBV30
CDR3nt: TGTGCCTCCCGGGACAAAAATAACTATGGCTACACCTTC
CDR3aa: CASRDKNNYGYTF

d_gene: .
j_gene: TRBJ1-2
abundance: .
v_gene: TRBV14
CDR3nt: TGTGCCAGCAGCCTAAGCGGGGGCCTCTATGGCTACACCTTC
CDR3aa: CASSLSGGLYGYTF

d_gene: .
j_gene: TRBJ2-1
abundance: once
v_gene: TRBV5-6
CDR3nt: TGTGCCAGCAGCAAACGGGCGGGCAATGAGCAGTTCTTC
CDR3aa: CASSKRAGNEQFF

d_gene: TRBD1
j_gene: TRBJ1-4
abundance: .
v_gene: TRBV10-3
CDR3nt: TGTGCCATCAGTAAGACAGGGGAGGTTGAAAAACTGTTTTTT
CDR3aa: CAISKTGEVEKLFF

d_gene: TRBD2
j_gene: TRBJ2-7
abundance: .
v_gene: TRBV7-3
CDR3nt: TGTGCCAGCAGCTTAGGTAGCGGGAGAGGTACCTACGAGCAGTACTTC
CDR3aa: CASSLGSGRGTYEQYF

d_gene: TRBD1
j_gene: TRBJ1-1
abundance: .
v_gene: TRBV6-5
CDR3nt: TGTGCCAGCAGGGGAGCGGGAGGGGGCCGGACTGAAGCTTTCTTT
CDR3aa: CASRGAGGGRTEAFF

d_gene: TRBD2
j_gene: TRBJ2-3
abundance: .
v_gene: TRBV5-5
CDR3nt: TGTGCCAGCAGCCCTCTGACTAGCGGGAGGATAGATACGCAGTATTTT
CDR3aa: CASSPLTSGRIDTQYF

d_gene: .
j_gene: TRBJ2-2
abundance: .
v_gene: TRBV21-1
CDR3nt: TGTGCCGGTTCGTCACGCCTCTCCCCGGTGCACACCGGGGAGCTGTTTTTT
CDR3aa: CAGSSRLSPVHTGELFF